This TCR beta chain was found in a study of beta chain features in type 1 diabetes. Whole-study findings and limits: Patients' naive, central memory and regulatory TCRB repertoires appeared more alike than those of healthy donors. In every one of the four CD4+ subsets, TCRB CDR3s were moderately but significantly shorter in Type 1 diabetes patients.

The investigators reverse transcribed all of the isolated RNA, so they sequenced expressed TCRB transcripts. Some clones are missing from TCRdb's copy, which holds only in-frame ones; the method was immunoSEQ multiplex PCR. The table includes 600,000 to 700,000 clones, around an eighth detected once. The table lists this clone with a few counts. Its antigen remains unknown. Distinct nucleotide sequences in the sample also encode this CDR3. The CDR3 covers 12 residues. Germline V gives CDR1 SQVTM, CDR2 ANQGSEA. Trimming cost V 7 bases and J 4 bases; bases outside gene matches: 3. This clonotype was sampled from a man aged 30 to 45 with type 1 diabetes. Sequencing input: naive CD4+ T cells from blood. The J gene is TRBJ1-5, the V gene TRBV29-1, with 8 bases fitting TRBD1. The CDR3 DNA reads TGCAGCGCCCGGACAGGGAATCAGCCCCAGCATTTT. Translating gives CSARTGNQPQHF.